The T cell receptor beta chain described here comes from a study of cytomegalovirus exposure and HLA in healthy donors. The primer mix had 60 Vbeta and 13 Jbeta primers. Assay used: immunoSEQ multiplex PCR; TCRdb lists only in-frame clones, some missing. Of approximately 76,000 clones listed, around 79% are singletons. The study's findings and limits: Rare sequences made up most TCRs, while some public TCRs were found in many donors. An analysis was carried out at a later point. It showed that HLA-associated TCR beta chains were more clonally expanded than equally common non-associated chains. The study dropped some indistinguishable V segments, TRBV6-2 and TRBV6-3 among them.

Remarks on this clone: Its antigen remains unknown.

The CDR3 runs to 15 residues. The germline V gene has CDR1 GTSNPN and CDR2 SVGIG (reference sequence). Trimming removed 4 bases at V and 1 base at J, with 14 bases between. The TCR comes from a man aged 30-40 years in good health and CMV-seronegative. The specimen sequenced was PBMCs. This rearrangement joins TRBV30 to TRBJ2-1; D is perhaps TRBD1 (5 bases). In DNA form, the CDR3 reads TGTGCCTGGATCCCTGTGCAGGGTTCCTACAATGAGCAGTTCTTC. Amino acids: CAWIPVQGSYNEQFF.